The next 8 T cell receptor beta chains were all read from a single sample in a study of shared clonotypes between healthy human individuals. The table came from immunoSEQ multiplex PCR; TCRdb's copy has only in-frame clones and leaves some out. The data show hundreds of thousands of clones, with less than 96% seen just once and about 0.054% held by the top ten. Specimen: naive CD4+ T cells sorted from blood. Subset indicated: CD45RA+ positively selected. These receptors were obtained from a woman aged 25 to 39 in good health.

The V call is TRBV7-9, the J call TRBJ2-2, with 7 positions matching TRBD2. V was clipped by 4 bases and J by 5 bases; unmatched bases: 1. Germline CDR1 is SEHNR and CDR2 is FQNEAQ (reference sequence). The CDR3 has 13 residues. DNA for the CDR3: TGTGCCAGCAGCTGGACTAGGACCGGGGAGCTGTTTTTT. Encoded protein: CASSWTRTGELFF.

The V gene is TRBV27, the J gene TRBJ1-4; 7 bases fit TRBD1. V dropped 0 bases and J dropped 0; count of bases not matched to a gene: 10. The CDR3 runs to 19 residues. Looked up from germline, CDR1 is MNHEY and CDR2 is SMNVEV (reference sequence). CDR3 bases: TGTGCCAGCAGTTTATCGGTAGGGGGCGGATTTACAACTAATGAAAAACTGTTTTTT. Its translation is CASSLSVGGGFTTNEKLFF.

V usage is TRBV5-4 and J usage is TRBJ2-7; 8 bases align to TRBD2. This CDR3 is built from 16 residues. Germline CDR1 and CDR2: SGHNT and YYREEE (reference sequence). V was pared by 4 bases and J by 4 bases, with 13 bases of the junction left unmatched. CDR3 sequence: CASSRGGTGKVYEQYF. For the CDR3, the DNA is TGTGCCAGCAGCCGGGGGGGAACAGGGAAAGTTTACGAGCAGTACTTC.

Notes on this clone: Other DNA sequences within the sample encode an identical CDR3. This chain joins TRBV20-1 and TRBJ2-1; D gene unclear. V shed 6 bases and J shed 5 bases, with 8 bases lying between them. Per the germline V gene, CDR1 is DFQATT and CDR2 is SNEGSKA (reference sequence). The CDR3 is made up of 11 amino acids. In DNA, the CDR3 is TGCAGTGCGATCGGGCACAATGAGCAGTTCTTC. Its translation is CSAIGHNEQFF.

The genes are TRBV5-4 and TRBJ2-1; 9 nucleotides align to TRBD2. The V gene end was trimmed by 0 bases and the J gene end by 6 bases; junction bases not matched to a gene: 7. The CDR3 contains 16 residues. Looked up from germline, CDR1 is SGHNT and CDR2 is YYREEE (reference sequence). The CDR3 DNA follows: TGTGCCAGCAGCTTGGGTGCGGGAGGGGTCTTCAATGAGCAGTTCTTC. The encoded protein is CASSLGAGGVFNEQFF.

The chain is built from TRBV6-6 and TRBJ2-7, with D tentatively TRBD1 (6 bases). The CDR3 contains 14 residues. Germline assignment: CDR1 MNHNY and CDR2 SVGAGI (reference sequence). V dropped 8 bases and J dropped 0 bases, with 14 bases sitting between them. CDR3: CASLSQGNSYEQYF. As DNA, the CDR3 is TGTGCCAGCTTATCACAGGGCAACTCCTACGAGCAGTACTTC.

The chain joins TRBV27 to TRBJ2-7; 9 bases are shared with TRBD1. Trimming removed 6 bases from V and 3 bases from J; junction bases left unmatched: 9. The CDR3 totals 15 residues. The germline gives CDR1 MNHEY, CDR2 SMNVEV (reference sequence). Written as DNA, the CDR3 is TGTGCCAGCAGCCGACACCAGGGACAGGGCTACGAGCAGTACTTC. Protein product: CASSRHQGQGYEQYF.

The chain uses TRBV5-1 and TRBJ2-7; TRBD2 is a possible D gene (6 bases). CDR3 length: 12 amino acids. Germline CDR1 and CDR2: SGHRS and YFSETQ. V shed 4 bases and J shed 8 bases, with 13 bases lying between them. CDR3 bases: TGCGCCAGCAGCAGCGGCGGGGAGAAGCAGTACTTC. The encoded protein is CASSSGGEKQYF.